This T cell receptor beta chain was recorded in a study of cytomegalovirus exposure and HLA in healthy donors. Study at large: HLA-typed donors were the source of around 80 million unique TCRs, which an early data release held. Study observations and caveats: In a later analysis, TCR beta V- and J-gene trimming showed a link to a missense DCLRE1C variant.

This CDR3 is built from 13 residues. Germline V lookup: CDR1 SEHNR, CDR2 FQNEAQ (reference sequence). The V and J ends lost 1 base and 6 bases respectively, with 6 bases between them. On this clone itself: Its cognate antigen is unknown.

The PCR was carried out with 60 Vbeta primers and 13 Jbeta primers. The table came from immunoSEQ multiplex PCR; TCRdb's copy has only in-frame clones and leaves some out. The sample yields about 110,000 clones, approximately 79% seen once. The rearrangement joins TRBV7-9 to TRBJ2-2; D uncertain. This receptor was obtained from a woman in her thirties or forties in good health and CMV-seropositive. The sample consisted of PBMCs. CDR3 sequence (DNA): TGTGCCAGCAGCTTAGGCGAGCCCGGGGAGCTGTTTTTT. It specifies CASSLGEPGELFF.